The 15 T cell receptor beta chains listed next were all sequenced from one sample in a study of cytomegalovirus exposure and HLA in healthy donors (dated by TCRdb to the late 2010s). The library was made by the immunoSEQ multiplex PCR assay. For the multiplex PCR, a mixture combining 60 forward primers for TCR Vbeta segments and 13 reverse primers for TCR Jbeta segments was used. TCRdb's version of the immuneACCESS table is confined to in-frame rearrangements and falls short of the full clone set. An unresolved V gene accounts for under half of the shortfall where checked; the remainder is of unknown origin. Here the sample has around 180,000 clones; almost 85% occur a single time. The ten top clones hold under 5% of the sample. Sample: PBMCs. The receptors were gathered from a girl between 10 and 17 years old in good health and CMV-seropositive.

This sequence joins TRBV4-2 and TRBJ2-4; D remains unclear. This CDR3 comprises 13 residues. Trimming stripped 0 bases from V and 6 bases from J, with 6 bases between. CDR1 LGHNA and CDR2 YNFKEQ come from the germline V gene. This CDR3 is CASSQELPNIQYF. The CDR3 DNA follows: TGTGCCAGCAGCCAAGAACTACCAAACATTCAGTACTTC.

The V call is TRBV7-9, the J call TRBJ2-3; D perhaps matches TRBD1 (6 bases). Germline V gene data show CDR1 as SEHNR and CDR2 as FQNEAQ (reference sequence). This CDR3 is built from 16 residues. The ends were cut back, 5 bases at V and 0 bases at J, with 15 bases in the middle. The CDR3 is CASSPTGSHSTDTQYF. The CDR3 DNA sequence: TGTGCCAGCAGCCCTACAGGGAGCCACAGCACAGATACGCAGTATTTT.

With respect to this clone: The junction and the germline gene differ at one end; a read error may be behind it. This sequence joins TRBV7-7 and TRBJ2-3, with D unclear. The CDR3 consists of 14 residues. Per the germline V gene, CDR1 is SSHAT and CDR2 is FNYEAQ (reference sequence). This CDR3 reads CASSPSTATDTQYF. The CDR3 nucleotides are TGTGCTAGCAGTCCATCGACTGCCACAGATACGCAGTATTTT.

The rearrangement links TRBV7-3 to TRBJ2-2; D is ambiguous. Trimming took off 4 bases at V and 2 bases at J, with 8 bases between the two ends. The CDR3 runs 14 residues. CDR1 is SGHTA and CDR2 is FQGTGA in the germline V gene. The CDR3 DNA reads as TGTGCCAGCAGCTCTACAGCTAACACCGGGGAGCTGTTTTTT. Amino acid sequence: CASSSTANTGELFF.

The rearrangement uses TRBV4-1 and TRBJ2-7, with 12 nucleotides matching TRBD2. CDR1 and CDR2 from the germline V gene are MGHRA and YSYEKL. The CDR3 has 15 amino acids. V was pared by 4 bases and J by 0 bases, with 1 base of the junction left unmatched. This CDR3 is CASSRLAGDSYEQYF. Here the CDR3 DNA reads TGCGCCAGCAGCCGACTAGCGGGGGACTCCTACGAGCAGTACTTC.

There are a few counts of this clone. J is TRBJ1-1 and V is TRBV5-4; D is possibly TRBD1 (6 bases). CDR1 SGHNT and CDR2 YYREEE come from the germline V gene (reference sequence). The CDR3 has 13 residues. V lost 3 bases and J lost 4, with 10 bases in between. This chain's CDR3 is CASSSKGVTEAFF. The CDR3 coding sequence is TGTGCCAGCAGCTCGAAGGGGGTCACTGAAGCTTTCTTT.

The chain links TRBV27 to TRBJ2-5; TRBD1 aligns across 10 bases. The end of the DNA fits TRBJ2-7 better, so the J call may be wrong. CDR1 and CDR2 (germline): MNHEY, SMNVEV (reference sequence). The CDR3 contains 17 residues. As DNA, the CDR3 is TGTGCCAGCAGGGCTGGAAGTGGGGACAGGGGCGCCAACGAGCAGTACTTC. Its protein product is CASRAGSGDRGANEQYF.

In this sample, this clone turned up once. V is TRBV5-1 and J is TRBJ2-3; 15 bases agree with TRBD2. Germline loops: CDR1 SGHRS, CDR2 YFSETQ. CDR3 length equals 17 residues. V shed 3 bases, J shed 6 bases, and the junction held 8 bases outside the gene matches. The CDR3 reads CASSSTRTSGGVDTQYF. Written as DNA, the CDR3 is TGCGCCAGCAGCTCAACGCGGACTAGCGGGGGGGTGGATACGCAGTATTTT.

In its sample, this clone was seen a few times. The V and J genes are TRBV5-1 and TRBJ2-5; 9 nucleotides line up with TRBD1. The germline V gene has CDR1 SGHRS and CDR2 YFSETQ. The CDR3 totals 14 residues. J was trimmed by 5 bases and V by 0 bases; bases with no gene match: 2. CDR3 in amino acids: CASSLDRGLETQYF. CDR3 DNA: TGCGCCAGCAGCTTGGACAGGGGGCTTGAGACCCAGTACTTC.

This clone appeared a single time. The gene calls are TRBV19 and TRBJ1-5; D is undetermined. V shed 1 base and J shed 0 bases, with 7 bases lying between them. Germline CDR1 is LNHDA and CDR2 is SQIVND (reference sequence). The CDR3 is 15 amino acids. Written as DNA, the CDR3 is TGTGCCAGTAGTATAGTCGGTTATAGCAATCAGCCCCAGCATTTT. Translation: CASSIVGYSNQPQHF. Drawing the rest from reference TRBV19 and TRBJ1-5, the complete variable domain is DGGITQSPKYLFRKEGQNVTLSCEQNLNHDAMYWYRQDPGQGLRLIYYSQIVNDFQKGDIAEGYSVSREKKESFPLTVTSAQKNPTAFYLCASSIVGYSNQPQHFGDGTRLSIL.

The DNA of the CDR3 is TGTGCTAGTGGCGATACTAGGTCAAAGACCCAGTACTTC. The encoded protein is CASGDTRSKTQYF. The rearrangement uses TRBV12-5 and TRBJ2-5, with a tentative D call TRBD2 (5 bases). V lost 6 bases and J 6 bases, leaving 14 bases between the germline ends. The germline CDR1 and CDR2 sequences are LGHNT and FRNRAP. The CDR3 loop spans 13 amino acids.

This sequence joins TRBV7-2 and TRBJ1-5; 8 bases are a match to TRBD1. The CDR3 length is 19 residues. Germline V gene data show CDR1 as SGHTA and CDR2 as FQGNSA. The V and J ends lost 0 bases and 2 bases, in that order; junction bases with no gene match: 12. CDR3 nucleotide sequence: TGTGCCAGCAGCTTAGCGAGAGACAGGGGCCTCGGGCGCAATCAGCCCCAGCATTTT. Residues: CASSLARDRGLGRNQPQHF.

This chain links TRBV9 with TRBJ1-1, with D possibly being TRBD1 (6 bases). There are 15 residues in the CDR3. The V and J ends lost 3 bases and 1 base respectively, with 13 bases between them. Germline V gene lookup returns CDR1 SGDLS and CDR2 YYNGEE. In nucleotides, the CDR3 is TGTGCCAGCAGCGCCAGGGGTTTTGGGAACACTGAAGCTTTCTTT. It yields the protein CASSARGFGNTEAFF.

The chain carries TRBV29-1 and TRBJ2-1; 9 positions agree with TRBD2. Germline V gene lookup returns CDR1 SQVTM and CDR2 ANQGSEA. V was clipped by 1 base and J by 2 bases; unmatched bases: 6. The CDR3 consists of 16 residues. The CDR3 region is CSVEVASGGTYNEQFF. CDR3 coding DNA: TGCAGCGTTGAAGTGGCCAGCGGGGGGACCTACAATGAGCAGTTCTTC.

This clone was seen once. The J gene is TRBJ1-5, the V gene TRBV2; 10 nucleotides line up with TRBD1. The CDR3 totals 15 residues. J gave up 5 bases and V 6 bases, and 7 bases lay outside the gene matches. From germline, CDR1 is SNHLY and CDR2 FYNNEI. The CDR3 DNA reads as TGTGCCAGCAGGCCCGGGACAGGGGCTTATCAGCCCCAGCATTTT. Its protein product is CASRPGTGAYQPQHF. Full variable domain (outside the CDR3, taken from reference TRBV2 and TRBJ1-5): EPEVTQTPSHQVTQMGQEVILRCVPISNHLYFYWYRQILGQKVEFLVSFYNNEISEKSEIFDDQFSVERPDGSNFTLKIRSTKLEDSAMYFCASRPGTGAYQPQHFGDGTRLSIL.